The clone carrying this TCR beta chain was detected ten times or more. The sample belongs to a study of blood T cells in healthy people across ages. With a J-beta primer mix and a sample-barcoded 5' primer, a second PCR ran about 6 to 11 cycles. Each CDR3 protein gets one entry after TCRdb re-called the 5' RACE reads with MiXCR. The sample carries over 950,000 distinct CDR3 sequences, 35% to 45% recorded once. Per germline, CDR1 SQVTM and CDR2 ANQGSEA. V was trimmed by 4 bases and J by 6 bases, leaving 13 bases between them. The length of the CDR3 is 13 residues. The chain employs TRBV29-1 and TRBJ2-1; D is uncertain. The sequence derives from a man younger than 35 in good health. Sequencing was done on a sample of blood. The CDR3 DNA sequence: TGCAGCGTTGCGGTCAACCCACTCAATGAGCAGTTCTTC. Translation gives CSVAVNPLNEQFF.